Listed below are T cell receptor beta chains from one sample, sequenced in a study of early T cells in non-severe SARS-CoV-2 infection. From the 5' RACE reads, TCRdb called clonotypes with MiXCR, one entry per CDR3 protein. The sample has 81,000 or so distinct CDR3 sequences, about 12% seen once. The specimen sequenced was whole blood. The receptors stem from an adult who was a healthcare worker with PCR-confirmed SARS-CoV-2 infection or an uninfected control (not recorded which). The CDR3 runs from the conserved cysteine through the conserved F or W. A D gene is named only where the DNA matches it firmly. Size is omitted from some rows. Given values are once, few, many or a class for expanded clones.

>TRBV9|TRBD2|TRBJ2-2|few
CASSFSGRAGTGELFF
TGTGCCAGCAGCTTTAGCGGGAGGGCGGGCACCGGGGAGCTGTTTTTT
>TRBV4-2|.|TRBJ2-3|.
CASSQGQGSRTDTQYF
TGTGCCAGCAGCCAAGGGCAGGGTTCTCGCACAGATACGCAGTATTTT
>TRBV28|TRBD1|TRBJ1-5|few
CASTSPGGSQPQHF
TGTGCCAGCACTTCTCCAGGGGGAAGTCAGCCCCAGCATTTT
>TRBV30|TRBD1|TRBJ2-5|few
CAWSSQPGTGREETQYF
TGTGCCTGGAGTTCCCAACCAGGGACAGGGAGGGAAGAGACCCAGTACTTC
>TRBV28|.|TRBJ2-2|.
CAIQRTVNTGELFF
TGTGCCATCCAAAGGACGGTAAACACCGGGGAGCTGTTTTTT
>TRBV5-1|.|TRBJ2-1|few
CASSPGRQYNEQFF
TGCGCCAGCAGCCCGGGACGACAATACAATGAGCAGTTCTTC
>TRBV6-6|TRBD2|TRBJ2-2|few
CASSSGTYTGELFF
TGTGCCAGCAGCAGCGGGACTTACACCGGGGAGCTGTTTTTT
>TRBV20-1|.|TRBJ2-3|once
CSAPDRGDTQYF
TGCAGTGCTCCAGACCGGGGAGATACGCAGTATTTT
>TRBV7-2|.|TRBJ2-3|.
CASSNGLTDTQYF
TGTGCCAGCAGCAACGGACTAACAGATACGCAGTATTTT
>TRBV18|.|TRBJ2-2|few
CASSRRTDPGELFF
TGTGCCAGCTCACGCCGGACAGACCCCGGGGAGCTGTTTTTT
>TRBV5-1|.|TRBJ1-2|.
CASSRDNLGDYGYTF
TGCGCCAGCAGCCGAGACAACTTAGGGGACTATGGCTACACCTTC
>TRBV6-1|TRBD2|TRBJ2-7|.
CASITSSGIYEQYF
TGTGCCAGCATCACTTCTAGCGGGATATACGAGCAGTACTTC
>TRBV30|.|TRBJ1-1|.
CAWREATEAFF
TGTGCCTGGAGGGAGGCGACTGAAGCTTTCTTT
>TRBV12-3/TRBV12-4|TRBD2|TRBJ2-7|few
CASMWGGSYEQYF
TGTGCCAGCATGTGGGGGGGGTCCTACGAGCAGTACTTC
>TRBV7-9|.|TRBJ2-7|.
CTSSFGGGLSEQYF
TGTACCAGCAGCTTCGGGGGAGGACTGAGCGAGCAGTACTTC
>TRBV7-6|.|TRBJ2-2|many
CASSLTGELFF
TGTGCCAGCAGCCTCACCGGGGAGCTGTTTTTT
>TRBV27|.|TRBJ2-4|few
CASSTQLSDIQYF
TGTGCCAGCAGTACCCAGTTATCGGACATTCAGTACTTC
>TRBV29-1|.|TRBJ2-3|many
CSSDLLWDTQYF
TGCAGCTCCGACTTGCTCTGGGATACGCAGTATTTT
>TRBV7-9|.|TRBJ2-7|.
CASSLGTTRGYF
TGTGCCAGCAGCCTCGGGACAACAAGAGGGTACTTC
>TRBV12-3/TRBV12-4|TRBD2|TRBJ2-3|many
CASSPGLALSTDTQYF
TGTGCCAGCAGCCCAGGACTAGCTCTTAGCACAGATACGCAGTATTTT
>TRBV21-1|.|TRBJ1-1|few
CASSPRDNTEAFF
TGTGCCAGCAGCCCCCGGGACAACACTGAAGCTTTCTTT
>TRBV20-1|TRBD2|TRBJ2-5|many
CSARGSLAGGPIETQYF
TGCAGTGCTAGAGGAAGTCTAGCGGGAGGGCCAATAGAGACCCAGTACTTC
>TRBV7-2|TRBD2|TRBJ2-5|.
CASSSGLAGGQETQYF
TGTGCCAGCAGCTCCGGACTAGCGGGAGGGCAAGAGACCCAGTACTTC
>TRBV10-3|.|TRBJ2-7|many
CAISRQGYEQYF
TGTGCCATCAGTCGTCAGGGGTACGAGCAGTACTTC
>TRBV6-1|.|TRBJ1-2|once
CAGTTEWDSNYGYTF
TGTGCCGGCACTACTGAGTGGGACTCTAACTATGGCTACACCTTC
>TRBV9|.|TRBJ2-1|.
CASSSLQRNNEQFF
TGTGCCAGCAGCTCCCTCCAGCGCAACAATGAGCAGTTCTTC
>TRBV2|TRBD2|TRBJ2-7|many
CASKLGLAGDEQYF
TGTGCCAGCAAACTTGGACTAGCGGGAGACGAGCAGTACTTC
>TRBV6-2/TRBV6-3|.|TRBJ2-5|few
CASSYWSGRGEETQYF
TGTGCCAGCAGTTACTGGTCAGGCAGGGGTGAAGAGACCCAGTACTTC
>TRBV21-1|.|TRBJ2-7|few
CASSQGDEQYF
TGTGCCAGCAGCCAAGGGGACGAGCAGTACTTC
>TRBV29-1|TRBD1|TRBJ2-7|.
CSVRTGSYEQYF
TGCAGCGTCCGGACAGGGAGCTACGAGCAGTACTTC
>TRBV20-1|TRBD1|TRBJ1-1|.
CSASGGGTGRNTEAFF
TGCAGTGCTAGTGGAGGAGGGACAGGGAGAAACACTGAAGCTTTCTTT
>TRBV4-1|.|TRBJ2-2|few
CASQDKNTGELFF
TGCGCCAGCCAGGACAAGAACACCGGGGAGCTGTTTTTT
>TRBV27|.|TRBJ2-3|many
CASSSLVLKRTDTQYF
TGTGCCAGCAGTAGTTTGGTGCTTAAGCGGACAGATACGCAGTATTTT
>TRBV11-1|.|TRBJ2-3|many
CASSLSPTTSTDTQYF
TGTGCCAGCAGCTTATCACCGACTACTAGCACAGATACGCAGTATTTT
>TRBV6-6|.|TRBJ2-2|.
CASSPLAGPTGELFF
TGTGCCAGCAGTCCCCTGGCGGGACCAACCGGGGAGCTGTTTTTT
>TRBV7-6|.|TRBJ2-1|many
CASSRDPPTPNEQFF
TGTGCCAGCAGCCGGGACCCACCGACCCCCAATGAGCAGTTCTTC
>TRBV6-1|.|TRBJ1-2|many
CASSEANHNYGYTF
TGTGCCAGCAGTGAAGCCAACCATAACTATGGCTACACCTTC
>TRBV28|TRBD1|TRBJ1-5|many
CASRPPGQGNQPQHF
TGTGCCAGCAGGCCGCCGGGACAGGGAAATCAGCCCCAGCATTTT
>TRBV9|.|TRBJ2-2|.
CASSVADANTGELFF
TGTGCCAGCAGCGTAGCGGACGCGAACACCGGGGAGCTGTTTTTT
>TRBV20-1|.|TRBJ2-3|many
CSARKREGGDTQYF
TGCAGTGCTAGAAAGAGGGAAGGTGGCGATACGCAGTATTTT
>TRBV10-1|TRBD1|TRBJ2-1|many
CASSPGTGTYNEQFF
TGCGCCAGCAGCCCCGGGACAGGGACCTACAATGAGCAGTTCTTC
>TRBV2|TRBD1|TRBJ1-1|.
CASSGGQEDTEVFF
TGTGCCAGCAGTGGGGGACAGGAGGACACTGAAGTTTTCTTT
>TRBV29-1|TRBD2|TRBJ2-1|.
CSVGGLAGSYNEQFF
TGCAGCGTGGGAGGACTAGCGGGTTCCTACAATGAGCAGTTCTTC
>TRBV4-2|.|TRBJ2-1|.
CASSQEAVSSYNEQFF
TGTGCCAGCAGCCAGGAAGCGGTAAGCTCCTACAATGAGCAGTTCTTC
>TRBV7-3|.|TRBJ2-2|few
CASSSHPGEPRANTGELFF
TGTGCCAGCAGCTCCCACCCCGGGGAACCCCGTGCGAACACCGGGGAGCTGTTTTTT
>TRBV6-5|.|TRBJ1-6|many
CASSYRGNSPLHF
TGTGCCAGCAGTTACAGGGGTAATTCACCCCTCCACTTT
>TRBV3-1|.|TRBJ2-5|.
CASSSRTAQETQYF
TGTGCCAGCAGCTCACGGACAGCGCAAGAGACCCAGTACTTC
>TRBV3-1|.|TRBJ2-7|few
CASSQDRRREQYF
TGTGCCAGCAGCCAAGATAGGCGCCGCGAGCAGTACTTC
>TRBV28|.|TRBJ2-7|once
CATKTDSYEQYF
TGTGCCACCAAGACAGACTCCTACGAGCAGTACTTC
>TRBV7-2|.|TRBJ2-7|.
CASSSRGGSVSYEQYF
TGTGCCAGCAGCTCCAGGGGCGGGAGTGTTTCCTACGAGCAGTACTTC
>TRBV7-8|.|TRBJ2-6|few
CASSFTQGSGANVLTF
TGTGCCAGCAGCTTTACTCAGGGATCCGGGGCCAACGTCCTGACTTTC
>TRBV2|.|TRBJ2-3|many
CASSFVSTDTQYF
TGTGCCAGCAGTTTTGTTAGCACAGATACGCAGTATTTT
>TRBV6-4|TRBD2|TRBJ2-1|few
CASSSSGTNDEQFF
TGTGCCAGCAGTTCTAGCGGGACTAACGATGAGCAGTTCTTC
>TRBV9|.|TRBJ2-2|.
CASSDPPKIPNTGELFF
TGTGCCAGCAGCGATCCCCCGAAAATACCGAACACCGGGGAGCTGTTTTTT
>TRBV20-1|TRBD2|TRBJ2-7|many
CSARFTSGSNVFDEQYF
TGCAGTGCTAGGTTTACTAGCGGGAGTAATGTTTTCGACGAGCAGTACTTC
>TRBV28|TRBD1|TRBJ2-3|few
CASRTGQATDTQYF
TGTGCCAGCAGAACCGGACAGGCCACAGATACGCAGTATTTT
>TRBV9|TRBD2|TRBJ2-3|.
CASSGGLASTDTQYF
TGTGCCAGCAGCGGGGGACTAGCGAGCACAGATACGCAGTATTTT